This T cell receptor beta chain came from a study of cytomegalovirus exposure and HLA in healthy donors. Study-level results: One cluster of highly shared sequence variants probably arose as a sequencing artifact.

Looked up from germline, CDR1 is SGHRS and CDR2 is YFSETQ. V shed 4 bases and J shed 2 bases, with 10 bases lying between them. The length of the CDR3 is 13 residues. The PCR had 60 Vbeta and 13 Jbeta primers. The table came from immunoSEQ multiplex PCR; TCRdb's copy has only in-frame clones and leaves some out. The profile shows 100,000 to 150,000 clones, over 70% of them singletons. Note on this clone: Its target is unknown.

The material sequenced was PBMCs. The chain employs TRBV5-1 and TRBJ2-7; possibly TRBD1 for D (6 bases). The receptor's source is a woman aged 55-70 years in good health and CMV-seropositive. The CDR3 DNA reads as TGCGCCAGCAGCCCGCAGGGGACCTACGAGCAGTACTTC. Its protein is CASSPQGTYEQYF. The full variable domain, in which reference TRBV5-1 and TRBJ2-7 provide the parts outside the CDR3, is KAGVTQTPRYLIKTRGQQVTLSCSPISGHRSVSWYQQTPGQGLQFLFEYFSETQRNKGNFPGRFSGRQFSNSRSEMNVSTLELGDSALYLCASSPQGTYEQYFGPGTRLTVT.